This T cell receptor beta chain is drawn from a study of post-analysis software for immune sequencing data. About this clonotype itself: As yet, its antigen is unknown.

Incorporated into the TCR beta cDNA libraries were unique molecular identifiers, which served to reduce PCR and sequencing biases. TCRdb processed the PCR reads anew with MiXCR; each CDR3 protein has one entry. This table holds some 690,000 distinct CDR3 sequences, roughly three fifths found once. Trimming stripped 3 bases from V and 8 bases from J, with 10 bases between. Germline CDR1 and CDR2: LNHNV and YYDKDF (reference sequence). The CDR3 covers 12 residues. Findings of the study overall: Included in a set of roughly 5 TRBV segments more frequent in patients than controls were TRBV5-6, TRBV5-1 and TRBV20-1.

This rearrangement joins TRBV15 to TRBJ1-2; D is unresolved. Sequenced material: blood. This TCR came from a girl aged 2-10 years with multiple sclerosis. The CDR3 nucleotides are TGTGCCACCAGCAGGATAAGTGGGGGCTACACCTTC. This encodes CATSRISGGYTF.